Following are 28 T cell receptor beta chains from one sample sequenced in a study of cytomegalovirus exposure and HLA in healthy donors (dated by TCRdb to the late 2010s). The library came from the immunoSEQ multiplex PCR assay. The multiplex PCR relied on a mix of 60 forward primers for TCR Vbeta segments and 13 reverse primers for TCR Jbeta segments. Held by TCRdb, this immuneACCESS table contains in-frame sequences only and omits some clones. Under half of the omission traces to an unresolved V gene where checked; the cause of the rest is unknown. The sample table records about 140,000 clones; roughly four fifths of these occur just once. The ten most abundant clones make up 9.7% of the sample. Sequencing was performed on PBMCs. These receptors originate from a woman aged 55-70 years in good health and CMV-seropositive.

The chain joins TRBV5-6 to TRBJ2-5; D unresolved. This CDR3 comprises 14 residues. With 1 base removed from V and 2 bases from J, the gap between germline ends came to 9 bases. Per germline, CDR1 SGHDT and CDR2 YYEEEE. CDR3 loop: CASSLYGSQETQYF. For the CDR3, the DNA is TGTGCCAGCAGCTTGTATGGCTCTCAAGAGACCCAGTACTTC.

The chain carries TRBV27 and TRBJ2-7; D possibly corresponds to TRBD2 (6 bases). Germline V gene data show CDR1 as MNHEY and CDR2 as SMNVEV (reference sequence). V was shortened by 4 bases and J by 1 base, with 8 bases between the two germline ends. CDR3 length equals 13 residues. CDR3 nucleotides: TGTGCCAGCAGTTCCCGGGAGTCCTACGAGCAGTACTTC. Amino acid sequence: CASSSRESYEQYF.

The J gene is TRBJ1-1, the V gene TRBV7-9, with 11 positions matching TRBD1. The germline CDR1 and CDR2 sequences are SEHNR and FQNEAQ (reference sequence). CDR3 length: 15 residues. V was clipped by 5 bases and J by 3 bases; unmatched bases: 5. Here the CDR3 DNA reads TGTGCCAGCAGCCCCGGACAGGGGGCGCACACTGAAGCTTTCTTT. Translated, it gives CASSPGQGAHTEAFF.

This clone has only one observation. This rearrangement joins TRBV4-3 to TRBJ2-2, with TRBD2 as a possible D gene (7 bases). The CDR3 spans 16 residues. V lost 4 bases and J lost 3, with 15 bases in between. The germline CDR1 and CDR2 sequences are LGHNA and YSLEER. The CDR3 region is CASSPKGGAYTGELFF. The CDR3 DNA reads TGCGCCAGCAGCCCCAAGGGGGGGGCTTACACCGGGGAGCTGTTTTTT.

The CDR3 region is CASSTQGNTEAFF. CDR3 bases: TGTGCCAGCAGTACGCAGGGGAACACTGAAGCTTTCTTT. This chain links TRBV6-6 with TRBJ1-1; perhaps TRBD1 as D (5 bases). This CDR3 is built from 13 residues. The germline V and J ends were trimmed by 5 bases and 1 base, with 8 bases remaining between them. Germline V gene sequence: CDR1 MNHNY, CDR2 SVGAGI (reference sequence).

Only one count was recorded for this clone. The chain employs TRBV6-5 and TRBJ2-5, with 7 bases matching TRBD1. V lost 10 bases and J lost 1; bases outside the gene matches: 6. The CDR3 extends over 13 amino acids. Germline V gene data show CDR1 as MNHEY and CDR2 as SVGAGI. The CDR3 sequence: CAIRPGGQETQYF. CDR3 DNA: TGTGCCATCCGGCCAGGGGGCCAAGAGACCCAGTACTTC.

This clone occurred a few times. This chain joins TRBV27 and TRBJ1-2; maybe TRBD1 (5 bases). CDR3 size: 12 residues. Germline values: CDR1 MNHEY, CDR2 SMNVEV (reference sequence). The germline V and J ends were trimmed by 8 bases and 5 bases, with 12 bases remaining between them. The CDR3 nucleotides read TGTGCCAGCGCGGGACGGAATTATGGCTACACCTTC. Its protein product is CASAGRNYGYTF.

V and J are TRBV27 and TRBJ2-7, with 10 positions matching TRBD2. The CDR3 contains 13 residues. With 11 bases clipped from V and 6 bases from J, the junction kept 10 bases outside the gene matches. Germline CDR1 reads MNHEY; CDR2 reads SMNVEV (reference sequence). The CDR3 sequence is CAASSGSFSEQYF. Here the CDR3 DNA reads TGTGCCGCTTCTAGCGGGAGCTTTTCCGAGCAGTACTTC.

The chain is built from TRBV18 and TRBJ1-1; D possibly corresponds to TRBD1 (5 bases). The CDR3 has 12 residues. Germline V lookup: CDR1 KGHSH, CDR2 LQKENI. Trimming pared 6 bases from V and 8 bases from J, leaving 13 bases between. The CDR3, as DNA: TGTGCCAGCTCGTCAGACAGTGGGGAAGCTTTCTTT. It yields the protein CASSSDSGEAFF.

CDR3 in amino acids: CASSQDGGDFWGYTF. The CDR3 coding sequence is TGTGCCAGCAGCCAAGATGGCGGGGACTTCTGGGGCTACACCTTC. This chain joins TRBV14 and TRBJ1-2; possible D gene TRBD1, 5 bases. Germline loops: CDR1 SGHDN, CDR2 FVKESK. Trimming took off 0 bases at V and 8 bases at J, with 16 bases between the two ends. The CDR3 is 15 amino acids.

This chain uses TRBV7-2 with TRBJ2-7; D is perhaps TRBD1 (6 bases). The V gene's germline CDR1 is SGHTA and CDR2 FQGNSA. Trimming shortened V by 5 bases and J by 2 bases, and 13 bases separated the two germline ends. The CDR3 is 14 residues long. CDR3 DNA sequence: TGTGCCAGCAGCCAGGACAGCCTTACCTACGAGCAGTACTTC. Residues: CASSQDSLTYEQYF. The variable domain in full, with the rest retrieved from reference TRBV7-2 and TRBJ2-7, is GAGVSQSPSNKVTEKGKDVELRCDPISGHTALYWYRQSLGQGLEFLIYFQGNSAPDKSGLPSDRFSAERTGGSVSTLTIQRTQQEDSAVYLCASSQDSLTYEQYFGPGTRLTVT.

CDR3 region: CASSQTGGDYEQYF. DNA for the CDR3: TGCGCCAGCAGCCAGACAGGGGGGGACTACGAGCAGTACTTC. The rearrangement links TRBV5-1 to TRBJ2-5; 9 bases are shared with TRBD1. The J call may be in error: the DNA end matches TRBJ2-7 better. The CDR3 sequence is 14 residues long. CDR1 is SGHRS and CDR2 is YFSETQ in the germline V gene.

The chain uses TRBV5-1 and TRBJ2-1, with TRBD2 identical over 7 bases. Germline CDR1 is SGHRS and CDR2 is YFSETQ. V was pared by 0 bases and J by 9 bases, with 3 bases of the junction left unmatched. The CDR3 covers 13 residues. CDR3 DNA sequence: TGCGCCAGCAGCTTGGATGCGGGAGCTGAGCAGTTCTTC. Amino acid sequence: CASSLDAGAEQFF.

This sequence joins TRBV2 and TRBJ2-5; D might be TRBD2 (5 bases). The CDR3 totals 12 residues. Looked up from germline, CDR1 is SNHLY and CDR2 is FYNNEI. The ends were cut back, 8 bases at V and 4 bases at J, with 11 bases in the middle. The CDR3 reads CASGLARETQYF. DNA for the CDR3: TGTGCCAGCGGCCTAGCTAGAGAGACCCAGTACTTC.

The J gene is TRBJ2-5, the V gene TRBV28; 9 nucleotides match TRBD2. The CDR3 has 15 amino acids. After removal of 2 bases from V and 11 bases from J, the junction contained 12 bases not matched to a gene. Germline CDR1 and CDR2: MDHEN and SYDVKM. The CDR3 DNA reads TGTGCCAGCAGTTTAGGGCGGCTAGCGGGAAGGGAGCAGTACTTC. It yields the protein CASSLGRLAGREQYF.

The chain recombines TRBV5-1 with TRBJ2-7, with D possibly being TRBD2 (5 bases). Trimming pared 1 base from V and 7 bases from J, leaving 9 bases between. The germline V gene has CDR1 SGHRS and CDR2 YFSETQ. The CDR3 has 12 amino acids. For the CDR3, the DNA is TGCGCCAGCAGCTTGTTGGGCGGGGAGCAGTACTTC. It translates to CASSLLGGEQYF.

This sequence joins TRBV7-9 and TRBJ2-3; TRBD2 matches at 15 bases. V was clipped by 1 base and J by 11 bases; unmatched bases: 7. Germline CDR1 is SEHNR and CDR2 is FQNEAQ (reference sequence). CDR3 length equals 16 residues. The CDR3 sequence: CASSLVGLAGGRWQYF. The CDR3 bases are TGTGCCAGCAGCTTAGTAGGACTAGCGGGAGGGAGGTGGCAGTATTTT.

This rearrangement joins TRBV9 to TRBJ1-1; D is ambiguous. The CDR3 is 14 residues long. In germline, CDR1 is SGDLS, CDR2 YYNGEE. V dropped 6 bases and J dropped 3 bases, with 15 bases sitting between them. CDR3 DNA: TGTGCCAGCAATCGGGGTTTGGGGTACACTGAAGCTTTCTTT. This sequence encodes CASNRGLGYTEAFF.

The rearrangement joins TRBV28 to TRBJ1-1; a weak D match, TRBD1 (5 bases). The germline gives CDR1 MDHEN, CDR2 SYDVKM. The CDR3 runs 13 residues. V lost 3 bases and J 6 bases, leaving 11 bases between the germline ends. The CDR3 DNA is TGTGCCAGCAGTTTCCCTCCAGGGCCTGAAGCTTTCTTT. The encoded protein is CASSFPPGPEAFF.

The J gene is TRBJ2-7, the V gene TRBV28; 10 nucleotides match TRBD1. The CDR3 contains 14 residues. The junction had 3 bases not matched to a gene; V was cut back by 5 bases and J by 2 bases. In germline, CDR1 is MDHEN, CDR2 SYDVKM. The CDR3 here is CASSLGTGAYEQYF. The CDR3 DNA reads TGTGCCAGCAGTCTCGGGACAGGGGCCTACGAGCAGTACTTC.

The rearrangement uses TRBV18 and TRBJ1-2, with 8 positions matching TRBD1. The CDR3 is 14 amino acids. With 3 bases clipped from V and 6 bases from J, the junction kept 6 bases outside the gene matches. Looked up from germline, CDR1 is KGHSH and CDR2 is LQKENI. The CDR3 protein is CASSPGQGSDGYTF. Written as DNA, the CDR3 is TGTGCCAGCTCACCCGGACAGGGCTCAGATGGCTACACCTTC.

The chain carries TRBV5-5 and TRBJ2-7; D is possibly TRBD2 (6 bases). V gave up 4 bases and J gave up 1 base, with 15 bases separating them. The length of the CDR3 is 15 residues. Germline V lookup: CDR1 SGHKS, CDR2 YYEKEE (reference sequence). The CDR3: CASSLETGTSYEQYF. For the CDR3, the DNA is TGTGCCAGCAGCCTGGAAACCGGGACTTCCTACGAGCAGTACTTC.

This sequence joins TRBV25-1 and TRBJ2-5; 7 positions agree with TRBD1. The J call may be incorrect, as the DNA end agrees better with TRBJ2-7. Germline values: CDR1 MGHDK, CDR2 SYGVNS. This CDR3 is 14 amino acids long. The CDR3 bases are TGTGCCAGCAGATCGACAGGGTTTGTTTACGAGCAGTACTTC. Translated: CASRSTGFVYEQYF.

The CDR3 sequence is CASSRDTYEQYF. The CDR3 region has the DNA TGTGCCAGCAGCCGGGACACTTACGAGCAGTACTTC. The chain uses TRBV6-5 and TRBJ2-5, with D possibly TRBD1 on 6 matching bases. Gene TRBJ2-7 matches the end of the DNA better, so the J call may be wrong. This CDR3 is 12 amino acids long. Germline V gene sequence: CDR1 MNHEY, CDR2 SVGAGI.

CDR3 region: CASSMKGQGFYEQYF. Written as DNA, the CDR3 is TGTGCCAGTAGTATGAAGGGACAGGGATTCTACGAGCAGTACTTC. V is TRBV19 and J is TRBJ2-7; 9 positions match TRBD1. The germline gives CDR1 LNHDA, CDR2 SQIVND (reference sequence). This CDR3 spans 15 amino acids. V dropped 3 bases and J dropped 3; count of bases not matched to a gene: 6.

A word on this clone: Within the sample, other DNA sequences also encode this same CDR3. This sequence joins TRBV6-5 and TRBJ1-3, with no clear D. The ends were cut back, 6 bases at V and 4 bases at J, with 10 bases in the middle. The CDR3 spans 13 residues. CDR1 MNHEY and CDR2 SVGAGI come from the germline V gene. The CDR3 is CASSPTVGNTIYF. The CDR3 nucleotides read TGTGCCAGCAGCCCTACCGTGGGAAACACCATATATTTT.

Only one count was recorded for this clone. V usage is TRBV7-3 and J usage is TRBJ2-2; 9 bases are shared with TRBD2. The CDR3 loop spans 16 amino acids. CDR1 is SGHTA and CDR2 is FQGTGA in the germline V gene. V gave up 4 bases and J gave up 2 bases; unmatched junction bases: 5. This CDR3 reads CASSSRLAANTGELFF. The CDR3 DNA is TGTGCCAGCAGCTCTAGACTAGCGGCTAACACCGGGGAGCTGTTTTTT.

The gene calls are TRBV16 and TRBJ1-1, with D tentatively TRBD1 (5 bases). This CDR3 spans 13 amino acids. Trimming left V 5 bases short and J 2 bases short, with 9 bases between. Germline assignment: CDR1 KGHSY and CDR2 FQNENV. The CDR3 DNA sequence: TGTGCCAGCAGCTGGGGGGGAAACACTGAAGCTTTCTTT. Translating gives CASSWGGNTEAFF.